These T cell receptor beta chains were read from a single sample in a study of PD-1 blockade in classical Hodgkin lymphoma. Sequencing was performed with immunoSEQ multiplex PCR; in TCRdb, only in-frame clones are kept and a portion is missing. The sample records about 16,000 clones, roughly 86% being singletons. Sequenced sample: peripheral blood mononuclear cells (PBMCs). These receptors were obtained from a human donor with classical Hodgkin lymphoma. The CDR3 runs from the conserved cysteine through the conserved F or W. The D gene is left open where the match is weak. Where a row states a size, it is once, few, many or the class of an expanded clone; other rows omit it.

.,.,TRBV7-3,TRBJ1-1,TGTGCCAGCAGCTTAAGTGGGGGGTCCACTGAAGCTTTCTTT,CASSLSGGSTEAFF
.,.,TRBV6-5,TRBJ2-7,TGTGCCAGCAGTCCAACTTTAGCGGTTACCTACGAGCAGTACTTC,CASSPTLAVTYEQYF
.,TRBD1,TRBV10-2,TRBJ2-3,TGCGCCAGCAGATCAGACAGGGGAATTGTAGCAGATACGCAGTATTTT,CASRSDRGIVADTQYF
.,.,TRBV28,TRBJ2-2,TGTGCCAGCAGCCGGGACATTTTATACACCGGGGAGCTGTTTTTT,CASSRDILYTGELFF
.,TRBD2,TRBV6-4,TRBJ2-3,TGTGCCAGCAGTAGGACTAGCGGGAGCACAGATACGCAGTATTTT,CASSRTSGSTDTQYF
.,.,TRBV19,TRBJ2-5,TGTGCCACCACAGGGACTCGAAAGACCCAGTACTTC,CATTGTRKTQYF
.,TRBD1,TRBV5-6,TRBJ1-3,TGTGCCAGCAGCTTAGGGACAGCGGTTGGGGGAAACACCATATATTTT,CASSLGTAVGGNTIYF
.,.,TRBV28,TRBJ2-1,TGTGCCAGCAGTCTAACTGGGGGTGAGCAGTTCTTC,CASSLTGGEQFF
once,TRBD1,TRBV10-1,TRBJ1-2,TGCGCCAGCAGTGAAGGGACAGGCTATGGCTACACCTTC,CASSEGTGYGYTF
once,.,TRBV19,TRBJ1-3,TGTGCCAGTAGTATTGCTGGGTCTGGAAACACCATATATTTT,CASSIAGSGNTIYF
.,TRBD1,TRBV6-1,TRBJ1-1,TGTGCCGGAGGGGACAGGTTGAGGACTGAAGCTTTCTTT,CAGGDRLRTEAFF
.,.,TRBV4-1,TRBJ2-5,TGCGCCAGCAGGCAGGGGTCGACCCAGTACTTC,CASRQGSTQYF
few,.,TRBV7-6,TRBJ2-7,TGTGCCAGCAGCTTAGAGGTAGGGCGCGGCTACGAGCAGTACTTC,CASSLEVGRGYEQYF